What follows are 18 T cell receptor beta chains derived from one specimen sequenced in a study of identical twins. Using its own MiXCR run on the 5' RACE reads, TCRdb lists one record per CDR3 protein. The profile shows 400,000 to 500,000 distinct CDR3 sequences, roughly 20% of them singletons. The sample was naive T cells sorted from blood. All receptors come from a man aged 45-65 years in good health.

This rearrangement joins TRBV29-1 to TRBJ2-1, with D perhaps matching TRBD2 (6 bases). There are 15 residues in the CDR3. The V end lost 3 bases, the J end lost 1 base, and 13 bases lay between the germline ends. From germline, CDR1 is SQVTM and CDR2 ANQGSEA. The CDR3 bases are TGCAGCGTTGAGATTGGAGGGTGGTCCTACAATGAGCAGTTCTTC. Residues: CSVEIGGWSYNEQFF.

This chain joins TRBV6-2 or TRBV6-3 and TRBJ2-3; D assignment may be TRBD1 or TRBD2 (6 bases each). This CDR3 comprises 16 residues. The germline CDR1 and CDR2 sequences are MNHEY and SVGEGT. V lost 7 bases to trimming and J lost 2 bases, with 19 bases between them. CDR3 nucleotides: TGTGCCAGCATCCCACGCGGACGGGGGCACACAGATACGCAGTATTTT. This codes for CASIPRGRGHTDTQYF.

This clonotype was counted only a few times. J is TRBJ2-1 and V is TRBV4-3; 10 nucleotides agree with TRBD2. There are 19 residues in the CDR3. Looked up from germline, CDR1 is LGHNA and CDR2 is YSLEER. V lost 0 bases to trimming and J lost 4 bases; unmatched junction nucleotides: 12. The chain's CDR3 is CASSQEFSGRALVYNEQFF. CDR3 DNA sequence: TGCGCCAGCAGCCAAGAGTTCAGCGGGAGGGCCTTGGTGTACAATGAGCAGTTCTTC.

The CDR3 protein is CASTMGVKTQYF. The CDR3 coding sequence is TGTGCCAGCACCATGGGGGTGAAGACCCAGTACTTC. The rearrangement links TRBV12-3 or TRBV12-4 to TRBJ2-5; D is possibly TRBD1 or TRBD2 (5 bases each). The CDR3 has 12 residues. V shed 7 bases and J shed 6 bases, with 12 bases lying between them.

This clonotype has just one count. The chain has TRBV7-8 and TRBJ2-1, with 10 bases lining up with TRBD1. Germline CDR1 reads SGHVS; CDR2 reads FQNEAQ. J lost 7 bases, V lost 5 bases, and 8 bases had no gene match. CDR3 length: 15 amino acids. The CDR3 coding sequence is TGTGCCAGCAGCCTGCGGACAGGGGGTCAGAATGAGCAGTTCTTC. This translates into CASSLRTGGQNEQFF.

The J gene is TRBJ2-7, the V gene TRBV7-2; weak D call: TRBD1 (6 bases). Germline lookup yields CDR1 SGHTA and CDR2 FQGNSA. The CDR3 is made up of 17 amino acids. Between the trimmed V and J ends, which lost 4 bases and 3 bases, there was a span of 22 bases. CDR3 in DNA: TGTGCCAGCAGCTACATAGGCAACAGGGACCGAATCTACGAGCAGTACTTC. It codes for CASSYIGNRDRIYEQYF.

The J gene is TRBJ2-7, the V gene TRBV20-1; TRBD1 aligns across 7 bases. The germline gives CDR1 DFQATT, CDR2 SNEGSKA (reference sequence). The CDR3 runs 12 residues. Trimming removed 6 bases from V and 2 bases from J; junction bases left unmatched: 4. The CDR3: CSAVDRTYEQYF. The CDR3 DNA sequence: TGCAGTGCCGTGGACAGGACCTACGAGCAGTACTTC.

This clonotype was seen at least ten times. This rearrangement joins TRBV5-1 to TRBJ2-7; 7 positions agree with TRBD1. Trimming at V came to 4 bases and at J to 0 bases, leaving 10 bases not matched to a gene. Germline values: CDR1 SGHRS, CDR2 YFSETQ. The CDR3 has 16 residues. CDR3 sequence: CASSLSTGPNSYEQYF. CDR3 DNA: TGCGCCAGCAGCCTATCGACAGGGCCTAACTCCTACGAGCAGTACTTC. The complete variable domain, with remaining parts taken from reference TRBV5-1 and TRBJ2-7, reads KAGVTQTPRYLIKTRGQQVTLSCSPISGHRSVSWYQQTPGQGLQFLFEYFSETQRNKGNFPGRFSGRQFSNSRSEMNVSTLELGDSALYLCASSLSTGPNSYEQYFGPGTRLTVT.

The V and J genes are TRBV6-1 and TRBJ1-2; D might be TRBD1 (5 bases). V lost 6 bases and J lost 3, with 23 bases in between. Looked up from germline, CDR1 is MNHNS and CDR2 is SASEGT. This CDR3 is 17 amino acids long. The DNA for the CDR3 is TGTGCCAGCAGCCTCCCGTCCTATCGACAGAGTGACTATGGCTACACCTTC. It specifies CASSLPSYRQSDYGYTF.

This clonotype was counted between two and nine times. This chain connects TRBV29-1 to TRBJ1-1, with no clear D. Trimming took 6 bases from V and 1 from J, leaving 15 bases between them. CDR1 and CDR2 (germline): SQVTM, ANQGSEA. The CDR3 totals 14 residues. The CDR3 region is CSVHRTAANTEAFF. CDR3 coding DNA: TGCAGCGTCCATAGGACGGCAGCGAACACTGAAGCTTTCTTT.

CDR3 coding DNA: TGTGCCATCAGTGAGGTTAGCGGTGGGCCGGCGGGCTACACCTTC. This sequence encodes CAISEVSGGPAGYTF. The genes are TRBV10-3 and TRBJ1-2; D is unclear. V lost 2 bases to trimming and J lost 8 bases, with 18 bases between them. Germline CDR1 reads ENHRY; CDR2 reads SYGVKD. The CDR3 is 15 residues long.

The table lists this clonotype with many counts. This chain joins TRBV28 and TRBJ2-2; TRBD1 might be the D (5 bases). V dropped 3 bases and J dropped 4 bases, with 12 bases sitting between them. The germline V gene has CDR1 MDHEN and CDR2 SYDVKM. This CDR3 has 15 residues. The CDR3 loop is CASSFARVGTGELFF. The CDR3 DNA reads as TGTGCCAGCAGTTTTGCCAGGGTCGGCACCGGGGAGCTGTTTTTT.

This clonotype was counted at least ten times. The chain couples TRBV6-2 or TRBV6-3 to TRBJ2-5; 10 bases fit TRBD2. The CDR3 runs 17 residues. Germline lookup yields CDR1 MNHEY and CDR2 SVGEGT. V gave up 2 bases and J gave up 4 bases; unmatched junction bases: 10. As DNA, the CDR3 is TGTGCCAGCAGTTACGGGACCCTAGCGGGAGAACGAGAGACCCAGTACTTC. Translation: CASSYGTLAGERETQYF.

The chain has TRBV5-1 and TRBJ1-3, with 8 bases that match TRBD1. The CDR3 runs to 12 residues. CDR1 and CDR2 from the germline V gene are SGHRS and YFSETQ. J lost 13 bases, V lost 4 bases, and 7 bases had no gene match. DNA of the CDR3: TGCGCCAGCAGCACCGACAGGGGAAGGATATATTTT. This encodes CASSTDRGRIYF. The entire variable domain, with the rest obtained from reference TRBV5-1 and TRBJ1-3, is as follows: KAGVTQTPRYLIKTRGQQVTLSCSPISGHRSVSWYQQTPGQGLQFLFEYFSETQRNKGNFPGRFSGRQFSNSRSEMNVSTLELGDSALYLCASSTDRGRIYFGEGSWLTVV.

V is TRBV4-2 and J is TRBJ1-6, with 11 nucleotides matching TRBD1. Germline V gene lookup returns CDR1 LGHNA and CDR2 YNFKEQ. This CDR3 is 18 amino acids long. V lost 3 bases, J lost 5 bases, and 9 bases stayed unmatched. CDR3 sequence: CASSQETGTGGNNSPLHF. CDR3 coding DNA: TGTGCCAGCAGCCAGGAGACCGGGACAGGGGGGAATAATTCACCCCTCCACTTT.

The chain is built from TRBV28 and TRBJ2-5; 8 bases map to TRBD2. The CDR3 runs to 14 residues. Germline V gene lookup returns CDR1 MDHEN and CDR2 SYDVKM. After removal of 7 bases from V and 7 bases from J, the junction contained 11 bases not matched to a gene. The CDR3 spells CASKVAGGPWTQYF. CDR3 in DNA: TGTGCCAGCAAAGTGGCGGGAGGCCCTTGGACCCAGTACTTC.

This clonotype was picked up many times. The rearrangement uses TRBV5-1 and TRBJ2-3, with 7 bases fitting TRBD2. The V and J ends lost 1 base and 0 bases, in that order; junction bases with no gene match: 2. CDR3 length equals 15 residues. Germline CDR1 SGHRS, CDR2 YFSETQ. The CDR3 reads CASSLRLASTDTQYF. CDR3 DNA sequence: TGCGCCAGCAGCTTGAGACTAGCTAGCACAGATACGCAGTATTTT.

This clonotype occurred many times. The CDR3 DNA is TGCAGTGCTAGAGAGACCCCCCTAGCCAAAAACATTCAGTACTTC. Amino acids: CSARETPLAKNIQYF. The chain uses TRBV20-1 and TRBJ2-4; D is undetermined. Germline-derived CDR1 and CDR2 are DFQATT and SNEGSKA (reference sequence). Trimming took 0 bases from V and 0 from J, leaving 9 bases between them. The CDR3 covers 15 residues.